This T cell receptor (beta chain) stems from a study of T cells after yellow fever vaccination. As for the study in general: Fractions of limited cellularity were prepared by means of SMART-Seq v4 Ultra Low Input.

This clonotype has a handful of counts. The authors made TCR cDNA by 5'RACE template switching, adding a universal primer site and UMIs. TCRdb reanalysed the 5' RACE reads using MiXCR and keeps one entry per CDR3 protein. The table records about 430,000 distinct CDR3 sequences, approximately 19% of them present only once. Source: PBMCs, taken before the yellow fever booster vaccination. This receptor was obtained from a young man who received the YFV17D yellow fever vaccine.

CDR3 sequence reads: CASSQGLHNEQFF. The DNA of the CDR3 is TGCGCCAGCAGCCAAGGTCTTCACAATGAGCAGTTCTTC. The rearrangement uses TRBV4-3 and TRBJ2-1; D call uncertain. Germline values: CDR1 LGHNA, CDR2 YSLEER. The CDR3 is made up of 13 amino acids. V was clipped by 1 base and J by 5 bases, with 6 bases between them.